This TCR beta chain came from a study of T cells in Graves' hyperthyroidism and ophthalmopathy. From RNA transcripts, TCR beta CDR3 regions were amplified. HTBI primers drove first-round RT-PCR of the TCR CDR3. TCRdb re-called the multiplex PCR reads through MiXCR, storing one row per CDR3 protein. The table has 700,000 or so distinct CDR3 sequences, about 14% seen once. Concerning this clonotype itself: Its antigen remains unidentified.

Study outcomes and limitations: Researchers found most expanded thyroid clonotypes above 0.001 in blood as well.

V trimming: 0 bases; J trimming: 5 bases; junction bases outside the gene matches: 8. CDR1 is SGHNT and CDR2 is YYREEE in the germline V gene (reference sequence). This CDR3 is 17 amino acids long. Sequencing was performed on blood. This chain joins TRBV5-4 and TRBJ2-2; 9 bases match TRBD2. The sequence was obtained from a woman between 45 and 60 years old with Graves' ophthalmopathy. The CDR3 sequence is CASSLEGGRADTGELFF. The CDR3 coding sequence is TGTGCCAGCAGCTTGGAAGGCGGGAGGGCCGATACCGGGGAGCTGTTTTTT.